Below, 6 T cell receptor beta chains from the same sample are listed, as sequenced in a study of blood T cell repertoires in COVID-19. Measured with immunoSEQ multiplex PCR; TCRdb has only the in-frame clones, and not every one. Here the sample spans about 140,000 clones, more than 75% being singletons. The sample was peripheral blood. The source is a woman over 75 with acute or convalescent COVID-19.

The V and J genes are TRBV19 and TRBJ2-2; tentatively, D is TRBD2 (6 bases). V was cut by 4 bases and J by 2 bases, with 23 bases left in between. The germline gives CDR1 LNHDA, CDR2 SQIVND (reference sequence). The CDR3 has 19 residues. The CDR3 sequence is CASSKATAFGRDNTGELFF. CDR3 DNA: TGTGCCAGTAGTAAAGCTACTGCTTTTGGGCGGGATAACACCGGGGAGCTGTTTTTT.

This clone was seen more than once but under ten times. Other DNA variants within this sample encode the same CDR3. This chain connects TRBV5-1 to TRBJ1-1; D is perhaps TRBD1 (6 bases). CDR3 length equals 13 residues. Germline values: CDR1 SGHRS, CDR2 YFSETQ. Trimming shortened V by 5 bases and J by 2 bases, and 10 bases separated the two germline ends. The CDR3: CASSEQGNTEAFF. The CDR3 region has the DNA TGCGCCAGCAGTGAACAGGGAAACACTGAAGCTTTCTTT.

This chain joins TRBV5-1 and TRBJ2-1, with 7 positions matching TRBD2. Germline-derived CDR1 and CDR2 are SGHRS and YFSETQ. CDR3 size: 14 residues. With 0 bases clipped from V and 6 bases from J, the junction kept 3 bases outside the gene matches. The CDR3 DNA sequence: TGCGCCAGCAGCTTGGGGACTAGTCCCAATGAGCAGTTCTTC. Residues: CASSLGTSPNEQFF.

The rearrangement joins TRBV6-1 to TRBJ2-1; 13 positions agree with TRBD2. The CDR3 extends over 15 amino acids. CDR1 MNHNS and CDR2 SASEGT come from the germline V gene. V lost 6 bases to trimming and J lost 5 bases; unmatched junction nucleotides: 4. The chain's CDR3 is CASSRLAGGDNEQFF. CDR3 coding DNA: TGTGCCAGCAGCAGACTAGCGGGAGGAGACAATGAGCAGTTCTTC.

The V and J genes are TRBV11-2 and TRBJ2-4; 9 bases agree with TRBD1. The length of the CDR3 is 14 residues. The germline V gene has CDR1 SGHAT and CDR2 FQNNGV. Trimming at V came to 2 bases and at J to 7 bases, leaving 3 bases not matched to a gene. CDR3 DNA sequence: TGTGCCAGCAGCTTATTACAGGGGGCGAACATTCAGTACTTC. Residues: CASSLLQGANIQYF.

The CDR3 nucleotides read TGCGCCAGCAGCTTGGTGTCAGGGGGCGTCAGGAGGAATGAGCAGTTCTTC. The encoded protein is CASSLVSGGVRRNEQFF. This rearrangement joins TRBV5-1 to TRBJ2-1; 8 bases align to TRBD1. V gave up 0 bases and J gave up 7 bases; unmatched junction bases: 12. The CDR3 loop spans 17 amino acids. Germline V gives CDR1 SGHRS, CDR2 YFSETQ.